Listed here are 32 T cell receptor beta chains from one sample, sequenced in a study of blood T cell repertoires in COVID-19. The protocol was immunoSEQ multiplex PCR, while the TCRdb copy is restricted to in-frame clones and leaves out a portion. Here the sample spans some 77,000 clones, around 85% being singletons. Specimen: peripheral blood. Source of these receptors: a man in his thirties or forties with acute or convalescent COVID-19.

This rearrangement joins TRBV5-1 to TRBJ1-2, with D tentatively TRBD1 (5 bases). Looked up from germline, CDR1 is SGHRS and CDR2 is YFSETQ. This CDR3 has 13 amino acids. V was cut by 5 bases and J by 0 bases, with 8 bases left in between. CDR3 residues: CASRTGANYGYTF. Written as DNA, the CDR3 is TGCGCCAGCAGGACGGGGGCTAACTATGGCTACACCTTC.

The rearrangement links TRBV30 to TRBJ2-1, with D unresolved. CDR1 GTSNPN and CDR2 SVGIG come from the germline V gene (reference sequence). Trimming pared 0 bases from V and 8 bases from J, leaving 5 bases between. The CDR3 has 11 residues. This CDR3 reads CAWSVRDEQFF. In nucleotides, the CDR3 is TGTGCCTGGAGTGTACGAGATGAGCAGTTCTTC.

In its sample, this clone was seen a few times. The CDR3 sequence is CASSYVADTDTQYF. The CDR3 DNA sequence: TGTGCCAGCAGTTACGTAGCGGACACAGATACGCAGTATTTT. This chain joins TRBV6-2 or TRBV6-3 and TRBJ2-3; tentative D call: TRBD2 (6 bases). V was pared by 2 bases and J by 2 bases, with 8 bases between. Germline V CDR1 and CDR2: MNHEY, SVGEGT. This CDR3 has 14 residues.

The chain employs TRBV28 and TRBJ2-7; a possible D gene is TRBD2 (5 bases). V was clipped by 7 bases and J by 2 bases, with 15 bases between them. The V gene's germline CDR1 is MDHEN and CDR2 SYDVKM. The CDR3 contains 14 residues. In nucleotides, the CDR3 is TGTGCCAGCAACGGGCGGGTGTCCCCCTACGAGCAGTACTTC. Protein sequence: CASNGRVSPYEQYF.

The J gene is TRBJ1-4, the V gene TRBV28; 7 bases are shared with TRBD1. J gave up 10 bases and V 3 bases, and 14 bases lay outside the gene matches. Germline V CDR1 and CDR2: MDHEN, SYDVKM. The CDR3 extends over 16 amino acids. DNA of the CDR3: TGTGCCAGCAGTTTCGGTCTGGAGGGGGCGGTTGGAAAACTGTTTTTT. Translated, it gives CASSFGLEGAVGKLFF.

CDR3 protein: CASRWTSDTGELFF. In nucleotides, the CDR3 is TGTGCCAGCAGATGGACTAGCGACACCGGGGAGCTGTTTTTT. V gene TRBV28 combines with J gene TRBJ2-2, with 9 bases that match TRBD2. The CDR3 runs 14 residues. From germline, CDR1 is MDHEN and CDR2 SYDVKM. V shed 6 bases, J shed 3 bases, and the junction held 2 bases outside the gene matches.

This chain links TRBV19 with TRBJ2-7; TRBD1 aligns across 8 bases. J was trimmed by 4 bases and V by 6 bases; bases with no gene match: 2. The germline gives CDR1 LNHDA, CDR2 SQIVND (reference sequence). This CDR3 is built from 12 residues. The CDR3 loop is CASSDRGYEQYF. As DNA, the CDR3 is TGTGCCAGTAGCGACAGGGGATACGAGCAGTACTTC.

The gene calls are TRBV4-3 and TRBJ2-1; D call uncertain. The V gene's germline CDR1 is LGHNA and CDR2 YSLEER. The V end was cut by 5 bases, the J end by 4 bases, with 21 bases between. The CDR3 spans 17 residues. CDR3 in amino acids: CASSYSLTLGDYNEQFF. Here the CDR3 DNA reads TGCGCCAGCAGCTACTCTCTGACTCTAGGCGATTACAATGAGCAGTTCTTC.

This clone was detected once. The rearrangement uses TRBV30 and TRBJ2-3; 9 bases align to TRBD2. Germline-derived CDR1 and CDR2 are GTSNPN and SVGIG (reference sequence). The CDR3 length is 13 residues. V gave up 2 bases and J gave up 10 bases; unmatched junction bases: 7. CDR3 sequence reads: CAWSSGRSGAQYF. The DNA for the CDR3 is TGTGCCTGGAGTAGCGGGAGGTCTGGGGCGCAGTATTTT.

The genes are TRBV29-1 and TRBJ2-5; 15 nucleotides agree with TRBD2. Germline V gives CDR1 SQVTM, CDR2 ANQGSEA. The length of the CDR3 is 15 residues. V lost 6 bases and J lost 4; bases outside the gene matches: 6. CDR3 bases: TGCAGCGTAGCCGGACTAGCGGGAGGGCGAGAGACCCAGTACTTC. Translated, it gives CSVAGLAGGRETQYF.

By share, this clone ranks as medium-sized. The V call is TRBV7-9, the J call TRBJ2-1; weak D call: TRBD1 (5 bases). CDR3 length: 19 amino acids. CDR1 is SEHNR, CDR2 FQNEAQ, per germline (reference sequence). V shed 3 bases and J shed 9 bases, with 30 bases lying between them. The CDR3 region is CASSFSGIGRASELAEQFF. CDR3 DNA sequence: TGTGCCAGCAGCTTCTCAGGGATCGGACGAGCCTCGGAGTTGGCTGAGCAGTTCTTC.

The J gene is TRBJ1-6, the V gene TRBV23-1, with D maybe TRBD1 (6 bases). TRBV23-1 is placed among ORFs of uncertain function. The V and J ends lost 4 bases and 7 bases respectively, with 17 bases between them. This CDR3 region has 16 residues. This chain's CDR3 is CASSRLSTGLNSPLHF. For the CDR3, the DNA is TGCGCCAGCAGTCGCCTTTCGACAGGTTTGAATTCACCCCTCCACTTT.

The chain has TRBV11-2 and TRBJ1-1; maybe TRBD1 (6 bases). This CDR3 has 17 residues. Germline V CDR1 and CDR2: SGHAT, FQNNGV. V was cut by 1 base and J by 0 bases, with 15 bases left in between. The CDR3 spells CASSLVPDSRMNTEAFF. The CDR3 DNA is TGTGCCAGCAGCTTAGTTCCGGACAGCCGGATGAACACTGAAGCTTTCTTT. Full variable domain (outside the CDR3, taken from reference TRBV11-2 and TRBJ1-1): EAGVAQSPRYKIIEKRQSVAFWCNPISGHATLYWYQQILGQGPKLLIQFQNNGVVDDSQLPKDRFSAERLKGVDSTLKIQPAKLEDSAVYLCASSLVPDSRMNTEAFFGQGTRLTVV.

The J gene is TRBJ2-7, the V gene TRBV28; perhaps TRBD2 as D (5 bases). The CDR3 has 14 amino acids. The germline V and J ends were trimmed by 10 bases and 1 base, with 17 bases remaining between them. Per the germline V gene, CDR1 is MDHEN and CDR2 is SYDVKM. CDR3 in DNA: TGTGCCATGCACGAGGTGAGCGGATCCTACGAGCAGTACTTC. Translated: CAMHEVSGSYEQYF.

This chain uses TRBV30 with TRBJ2-6; D gene ambiguous. The CDR3 consists of 16 residues. The ends were cut back, 4 bases at V and 0 bases at J, with 13 bases in the middle. Germline CDR1 and CDR2: GTSNPN and SVGIG (reference sequence). In DNA, the CDR3 is TGTGCCTGGAATCCCACAGATTTCTCTGGGGCCAACGTCCTGACTTTC. Protein sequence: CAWNPTDFSGANVLTF.

This chain joins TRBV12-3 or TRBV12-4 and TRBJ2-7; D gene unclear. V lost 4 bases, J lost 3 bases, and 10 bases lay in between. The CDR3 runs 13 residues. Here the CDR3 DNA reads TGTGCCAGCAGTTCCGCATCCGGCTACGAGCAGTACTTC. Translation: CASSSASGYEQYF.

The V call is TRBV28, the J call TRBJ2-4; 9 bases line up with TRBD2. The length of the CDR3 is 13 residues. V shed 6 bases and J 6 bases; nucleotides not matched to a gene: 3. CDR1 MDHEN and CDR2 SYDVKM come from the germline V gene. The CDR3 nucleotides read TGTGCCAGCAGGGGCGGGGGGGTAAACATTCAGTACTTC. Its protein is CASRGGGVNIQYF.

J is TRBJ2-2 and V is TRBV14; 7 bases align to TRBD1. The junction had 2 bases not matched to a gene; V was cut back by 4 bases and J by 3 bases. The CDR3 loop spans 14 amino acids. Per germline, CDR1 SGHDN and CDR2 FVKESK. This CDR3 reads CASSRGQYTGELFF. CDR3 nucleotides: TGTGCCAGCAGCCGGGGACAGTACACCGGGGAGCTGTTTTTT.

CDR3 in DNA: TGTGCCAGCAGTACCACCGGGACAGGGGTTGATGAGCAGTACTTC. Translation: CASSTTGTGVDEQYF. The chain recombines TRBV6-2 or TRBV6-3 with TRBJ2-7; 10 nucleotides line up with TRBD1. The germline V gene has CDR1 MNHEY and CDR2 SVGEGT. V was clipped by 5 bases and J by 7 bases; unmatched bases: 11. The CDR3 contains 15 residues.

In this sample, this clone turned up a few times. This chain joins TRBV29-1 and TRBJ1-5, with TRBD1 as a possible D gene (6 bases). This CDR3 is built from 13 residues. V lost 3 bases, J lost 2 bases, and 8 bases lay in between. CDR1 SQVTM and CDR2 ANQGSEA come from the germline V gene. CDR3 region: CSVDSGGNQPQHF. Written as DNA, the CDR3 is TGCAGCGTTGATTCAGGGGGCAATCAGCCCCAGCATTTT.

The chain employs TRBV11-3 and TRBJ2-1, with unresolved D. The germline V gene has CDR1 SGHNT and CDR2 YENEEA. The CDR3 has 13 residues. Trimming left V 1 base short and J 7 bases short, with 8 bases between. Here the CDR3 DNA reads TGTGCCAGCAGCTTAGTCCCCGGGAATGAGCAGTTCTTC. Protein product: CASSLVPGNEQFF.

The V call is TRBV28, the J call TRBJ1-5; D call uncertain. V lost 6 bases to trimming and J lost 4 bases, with 10 bases between them. The germline V gene has CDR1 MDHEN and CDR2 SYDVKM. The CDR3 covers 13 residues. CDR3 residues: CASRSDFNQPQHF. The CDR3 DNA sequence: TGTGCCAGCAGGAGTGACTTTAATCAGCCCCAGCATTTT.

The gene calls are TRBV6-1 and TRBJ1-3; D remains unclear. Deletions cut 4 bases from V and 0 bases from J, with 13 bases between. The CDR3 is made up of 16 amino acids. Germline lookup yields CDR1 MNHNS and CDR2 SASEGT. Here the CDR3 reads CASSAKQKYSGNTIYF. The CDR3 nucleotides are TGTGCCAGCAGTGCAAAACAGAAATACTCTGGAAACACCATATATTTT.

The chain uses TRBV11-2 and TRBJ1-5, with D perhaps matching TRBD1 (6 bases). V lost 5 bases to trimming and J lost 6 bases, with 11 bases between them. Germline V lookup: CDR1 SGHAT, CDR2 FQNNGV. CDR3 length: 13 amino acids. The CDR3 protein is CASSRQAGQPQHF. DNA of the CDR3: TGTGCCAGCAGCCGACAGGCAGGTCAGCCCCAGCATTTT.

This clone was seen just once. V gene TRBV3-1 (or the pseudogene TRBV3-2) combines with J gene TRBJ2-2; 11 nucleotides match TRBD2. CDR3 length: 15 amino acids. Germline CDR1 and CDR2: LGHDT and YNNKEL (reference sequence). Unmatched junction bases numbered 4, after V lost 3 bases and J lost 7 bases. CDR3 DNA sequence: TGTGCCAGCAGCCATACTAGCGGGAGTGTCGGGGAGCTGTTTTTT. It is translated as CASSHTSGSVGELFF.

This CDR3 reads CASSLREGLGYTF. Written as DNA, the CDR3 is TGTGCCAGCAGTTTAAGGGAGGGTCTCGGCTACACCTTC. V and J are TRBV27 and TRBJ1-2; D not certain. Germline-derived CDR1 and CDR2 are MNHEY and SMNVEV (reference sequence). This CDR3 spans 13 amino acids. Trimming left V 2 bases short and J 8 bases short, with 12 bases between.

This chain connects TRBV5-1 to TRBJ1-1; a possible D gene is TRBD1 (6 bases). CDR1 is SGHRS, CDR2 YFSETQ, per germline. The V and J ends lost 0 bases and 5 bases respectively, with 8 bases between them. This CDR3 has 13 residues. CDR3 DNA sequence: TGCGCCAGCAGCTTGGTGGGGGCGACTGAAGCTTTCTTT. It codes for CASSLVGATEAFF.

The chain combines TRBV25-1 with TRBJ1-1; a possible D gene is TRBD1 (6 bases). CDR3 length equals 11 residues. The germline V and J ends were trimmed by 10 bases and 6 bases, with 12 bases remaining between them. Germline loops: CDR1 MGHDK, CDR2 SYGVNS. CDR3 coding DNA: TGTGCCACGAGGGGGGGGCCTGAAGCTTTCTTT. Translation: CATRGGPEAFF.

As for this clone: Other nucleotide sequences in the sample specify the same CDR3. The J gene is TRBJ2-1, the V gene TRBV9; TRBD2 matches at 9 bases. This CDR3 spans 15 amino acids. Looked up from germline, CDR1 is SGDLS and CDR2 is YYNGEE. Trimming cost V 0 bases and J 4 bases; bases outside gene matches: 2. CDR3 sequence reads: CASSVGAGGYNEQFF. The CDR3 DNA is TGTGCCAGCAGCGTAGGGGCGGGAGGGTACAATGAGCAGTTCTTC.

This clone was seen only once. The rearrangement links TRBV5-5 to TRBJ2-3, with 7 nucleotides matching TRBD1. With 4 bases clipped from V and 0 bases from J, the junction kept 5 bases outside the gene matches. The germline V gene has CDR1 SGHKS and CDR2 YYEKEE (reference sequence). This CDR3 is built from 15 residues. The CDR3 nucleotides read TGTGCCAGCAGCGTGACAGGGAGTAGCACAGATACGCAGTATTTT. This encodes CASSVTGSSTDTQYF.

The V gene is TRBV30, the J gene TRBJ1-4; possibly TRBD1 for D (6 bases). The CDR3 runs 16 residues. Trimming took 5 bases from V and 7 from J, leaving 23 bases between them. Germline V gene data show CDR1 as GTSNPN and CDR2 as SVGIG (reference sequence). CDR3 in DNA: TGTGCCTGGCCTGCTTTTCCGACAGGAAATATTGAAAAACTGTTTTTT. Protein: CAWPAFPTGNIEKLFF.

This sequence joins TRBV5-1 and TRBJ2-4, with 7 positions matching TRBD2. V lost 2 bases, J lost 8 bases, and 7 bases stayed unmatched. CDR1 is SGHRS and CDR2 is YFSETQ in the germline V gene. The CDR3 has 14 amino acids. The CDR3 loop is CASSLSSREDIQYF. The CDR3, as DNA: TGCGCCAGCAGCTTATCGAGTCGGGAGGACATTCAGTACTTC.